This TCR beta chain is drawn from a study of graft-versus-host responses after intestinal transplantation. Study context: Induction with anti-thymocyte globulin, then tacrolimus and steroids for three to four years, was given to all recipients.

The protocol was immunoSEQ multiplex PCR, while the TCRdb copy is restricted to in-frame clones and leaves out a portion. Of around 26,000 clones in the sample, approximately 93% were seen once. As for this clone: Its specificity is not known.

Study-wide results and limits: Some patients had graft-donor T cell macrochimerism, and their allografts showed high graft-versus-host to host-versus-graft clonal ratios.

The clonotype comes from a human patient who received an intestinal transplant, so some T cells may come from the graft donor. Material: PBMCs, obtained 156 days after intestinal transplant.

CDR3: CASSYFGSTEAFF. In DNA, the CDR3 is TGTGCCAGCAGTTACTTTGGCAGCACTGAAGCTTTCTTT. The chain employs TRBV6-5 and TRBJ1-1, with D hard to call. Trimming took off 1 base at V and 4 bases at J, with 7 bases between the two ends. The germline gives CDR1 MNHEY, CDR2 SVGAGI. CDR3 length: 13 amino acids.